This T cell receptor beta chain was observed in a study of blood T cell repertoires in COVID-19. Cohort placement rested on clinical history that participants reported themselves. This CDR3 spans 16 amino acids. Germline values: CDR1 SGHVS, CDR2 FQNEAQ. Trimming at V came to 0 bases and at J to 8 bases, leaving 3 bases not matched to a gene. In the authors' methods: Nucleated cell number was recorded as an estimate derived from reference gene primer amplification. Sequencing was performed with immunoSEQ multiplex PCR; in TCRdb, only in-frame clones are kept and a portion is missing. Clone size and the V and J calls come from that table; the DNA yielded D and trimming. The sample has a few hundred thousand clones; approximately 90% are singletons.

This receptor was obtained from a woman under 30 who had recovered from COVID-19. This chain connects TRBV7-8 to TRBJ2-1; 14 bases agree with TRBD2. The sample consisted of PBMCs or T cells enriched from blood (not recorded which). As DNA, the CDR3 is TGTGCCAGCAGCTTAGCCCGACTAGCGGGGGGGGATGAGCAGTTCTTC. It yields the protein CASSLARLAGGDEQFF.